The next 10 T cell receptor beta chains were all read from a single sample in a study of T cell clonality in common variable immunodeficiency. Regarding the study as a whole: In common variable immunodeficiency, TCR beta chains reportedly carried fewer deletions and N-nucleotide insertions.

Produced via immunoSEQ multiplex PCR; TCRdb's table is partial and in-frame only. There are roughly 39,000 clones in the sample, none observed a single time. No cognate antigen is known for these TCRs. Sequences were obtained from peripheral blood mononuclear cells. The receptor set was obtained from a human donor with common variable immunodeficiency.

This clone was detected many times. The read ends 3 residues shy of where the CDR3 ends; the end is completed using the germline J gene. The chain carries TRBV2 and TRBJ2-7, with TRBD1 identical over 9 bases. Germline CDR1 reads SNHLY; CDR2 reads FYNNEI. The ends lost 6 bases at V and 0 bases at J; junction bases unmatched: 9. This CDR3 comprises 16 residues. The CDR3 sequence is CASRDGQGLFSYEQYF. CDR3 DNA (partial): TGTGCCAGCAGGGACGGACAGGGGCTCTTCTCCTACGAG.

This clone was seen ten or more times. CDR3 DNA, as far as it was read: TGTGCCAGTAGCGATCTTAGCGGGAGGGTCAATGAG. The encoded protein is CASSDLSGRVNE. The full-length CDR3 reads as CASSDLSGRVNEQFF. V gene TRBV19 combines with J gene TRBJ2-1; 11 bases line up with TRBD2. The read halts 3 residues ahead of the CDR3 end, with the missing end drawn from the germline J gene. The CDR3 runs 15 residues. Germline values: CDR1 LNHDA, CDR2 SQIVND (reference sequence). J lost 6 bases, V lost 6 bases, and 7 bases had no gene match.

This clone showed up many times. CDR3 protein: CASSPQENTEAFF. CDR3 DNA, as far as it was read: TGTGCCAGCAGCCCCCAGGAGAACACTGAA. The chain couples TRBV7-6 to TRBJ1-1; D remains unclear. Sequencing ends 3 residues short of the CDR3 end; the germline J gene provides the rest. This CDR3 is 13 amino acids long. Trimming left V 5 bases short and J 1 base short, with 8 bases between. Germline-derived CDR1 and CDR2 are SGHVS and FNYEAQ.

Ten or more counts support this clone. The sequenced fragment ends 3 residues before the CDR3 boundary, so the rest is inferred from the germline J gene. The chain uses TRBV29-1 and TRBJ1-6; possibly TRBD1 for D (5 bases). The CDR3 runs to 13 residues. Trimming cost V 6 bases and J 7 bases, with 13 bases left between them. Germline CDR1 SQVTM, CDR2 ANQGSEA. The CDR3 here is CSVGSAGNSPLHF. The CDR3 bases that were read are TGCAGCGTCGGGTCGGCAGGGAATTCACCC.

This clone came up a few times. The read ends 3 residues before the CDR3 terminus; that terminus is restored from the germline J gene. The V gene is TRBV19, the J gene TRBJ1-1; D uncertain. The ends were cut back, 1 base at V and 4 bases at J, with 7 bases in the middle. This CDR3 is 13 amino acids long. Germline loops: CDR1 LNHDA, CDR2 SQIVND (reference sequence). The CDR3 here is CASSIAAGTEAFF. Incomplete CDR3 DNA: TGTGCCAGTAGTATAGCCGCAGGCACTGAA.

The CDR3 here is CASSIRAGGLQETQYF. Incomplete CDR3 DNA: TGTGCCAGTAGTATTCGAGCGGGGGGCCTCCAAGAGACC. The rearrangement uses TRBV19 and TRBJ2-5; 9 nucleotides match TRBD2. The read finishes 3 residues shy of the CDR3 end, and the germline J gene is used to complete it. CDR1 LNHDA and CDR2 SQIVND come from the germline V gene (reference sequence). The CDR3 is 16 amino acids. Unmatched junction bases numbered 6, after V lost 3 bases and J lost 1 base. The whole variable domain, remainder taken from reference TRBV19 and TRBJ2-5, is DGGITQSPKYLFRKEGQNVTLSCEQNLNHDAMYWYRQDPGQGLRLIYYSQIVNDFQKGDIAEGYSVSREKKESFPLTVTSAQKNPTAFYLCASSIRAGGLQETQYFGPGTRLLVL.

This clone was detected many times. The CDR3 end lies 3 residues beyond the end of the read and is filled in from the germline J gene. The chain links TRBV10-3 to TRBJ1-1, with D possibly being TRBD1 (5 bases). This CDR3 is built from 13 residues. The ends were cut back, 10 bases at V and 5 bases at J, with 17 bases in the middle. Germline assignment: CDR1 ENHRY and CDR2 SYGVKD. The sequenced part of the CDR3 DNA is TGTGCCACGTGGGACGGGGGAGGGACTGAA. Protein sequence: CATWDGGGTE. The full CDR3 reads CATWDGGGTEAFF.

At least ten counts were recorded for this clone. The read terminates 3 residues before the CDR3 end, so the remaining end is supplied by the germline J gene. The chain employs TRBV5-1 and TRBJ2-5; 7 positions agree with TRBD1. Looked up from germline, CDR1 is SGHRS and CDR2 is YFSETQ. The CDR3 length is 13 residues. The V gene end was trimmed by 2 bases and the J gene end by 5 bases; junction bases not matched to a gene: 3. CDR3 DNA (partial): TGCGCCAGCAGCTTAGGGGGCGGGGAGACC. Amino acids: CASSLGGGET. The CDR3 in its entirety is CASSLGGGETQYF.

This clone has a count of ten or more. The observed sequence ends 3 residues before the CDR3 terminus, with the missing tail filled in from the germline J gene. The chain uses TRBV7-9 and TRBJ1-2; D gene ambiguous. This CDR3 has 15 residues. V lost 5 bases and J lost 1, with 14 bases in between. Germline CDR1 is SEHNR and CDR2 is FQNEAQ (reference sequence). This CDR3 reads CASSGPQADNYGYTF. CDR3 DNA (partial): TGTGCCAGCAGCGGGCCGCAGGCCGATAACTATGGC.

This clone was counted between two and nine times. The read finishes 3 residues shy of the CDR3 end, and the germline J gene is used to complete it. The chain is built from TRBV18 and TRBJ2-7; the D gene is possibly TRBD2 (6 bases). Looked up from germline, CDR1 is KGHSH and CDR2 is LQKENI. This CDR3 comprises 12 residues. With 3 bases removed from V and 6 bases from J, the gap between germline ends came to 9 bases. CDR3 sequence reads: CASSPGLPEQYF. Incomplete CDR3 DNA: TGTGCCAGCTCACCGGGACTCCCCGAG.